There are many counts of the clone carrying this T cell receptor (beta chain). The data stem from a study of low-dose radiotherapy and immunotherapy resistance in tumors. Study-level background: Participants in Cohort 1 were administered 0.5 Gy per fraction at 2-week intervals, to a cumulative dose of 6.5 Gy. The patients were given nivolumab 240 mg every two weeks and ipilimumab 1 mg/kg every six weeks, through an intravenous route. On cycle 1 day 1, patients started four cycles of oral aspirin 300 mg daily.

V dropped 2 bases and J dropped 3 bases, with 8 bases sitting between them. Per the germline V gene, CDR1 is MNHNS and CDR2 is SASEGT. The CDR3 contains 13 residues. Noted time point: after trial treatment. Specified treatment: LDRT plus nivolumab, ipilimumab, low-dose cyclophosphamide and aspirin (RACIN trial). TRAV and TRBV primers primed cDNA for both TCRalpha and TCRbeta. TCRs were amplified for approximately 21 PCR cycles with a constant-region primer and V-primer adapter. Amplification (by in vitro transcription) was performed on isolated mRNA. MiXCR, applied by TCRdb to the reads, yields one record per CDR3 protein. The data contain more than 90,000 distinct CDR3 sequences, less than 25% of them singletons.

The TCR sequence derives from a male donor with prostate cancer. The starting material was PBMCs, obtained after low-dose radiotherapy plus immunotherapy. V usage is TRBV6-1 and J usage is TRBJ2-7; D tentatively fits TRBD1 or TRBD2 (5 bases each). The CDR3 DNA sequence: TGTGCCAGCAGTGAATGGGGGAGCTACGAGCAGTACTTC. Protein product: CASSEWGSYEQYF.